This entry lists 8 T cell receptor beta chains sequenced from one sample in a study of T cell changes during pregnancy in multiple sclerosis. The repertoire was sequenced with immunoSEQ multiplex PCR; TCRdb's copy has only in-frame clones and lacks some. The sample holds roughly 36,000 clones, 91% seen once. Material: CD8+ T cells from peripheral blood mononuclear cells, obtained in the second trimester of pregnancy. The receptors here all came from a female donor with multiple sclerosis, enrolled in a pregnancy study.

V and J are TRBV2 and TRBJ2-3, with 8 bases identical to TRBD2. The CDR3 is made up of 15 amino acids. The germline V gene has CDR1 SNHLY and CDR2 FYNNEI. The junction had 6 bases not matched to a gene; V was cut back by 3 bases and J by 4 bases. CDR3 DNA sequence: TGTGCCAGCAGTGATGGTAGCGGGGTATCAGATACGCAGTATTTT. Protein: CASSDGSGVSDTQYF. The full variable domain, with the rest looked up from reference TRBV2 and TRBJ2-3, is EPEVTQTPSHQVTQMGQEVILRCVPISNHLYFYWYRQILGQKVEFLVSFYNNEISEKSEIFDDQFSVERPDGSNFTLKIRSTKLEDSAMYFCASSDGSGVSDTQYFGPGTRLTVL.

The V gene is TRBV28, the J gene TRBJ1-1; 9 nucleotides match TRBD1. The CDR3 is 14 residues long. Germline assignment: CDR1 MDHEN and CDR2 SYDVKM. Unmatched junction bases numbered 6, after V lost 6 bases and J lost 4 bases. The chain's CDR3 is CASSSDRGSTEAFF. The DNA of the CDR3 is TGTGCCAGCAGCTCGGACAGGGGAAGCACTGAAGCTTTCTTT.

This chain joins TRBV7-9 and TRBJ2-1, with 11 bases fitting TRBD2. Germline V gives CDR1 SEHNR, CDR2 FQNEAQ (reference sequence). There are 16 residues in the CDR3. Trimming cost V 5 bases and J 4 bases; bases outside gene matches: 7. The CDR3: CASSPLAGGAYNEQFF. The CDR3, as DNA: TGTGCCAGCAGCCCGTTAGCGGGAGGGGCGTACAATGAGCAGTTCTTC.

The V and J genes are TRBV7-8 and TRBJ2-1, with a possible D match to TRBD2 (6 bases). The V end was cut by 5 bases, the J end by 13 bases, with 18 bases between. The germline CDR1 and CDR2 sequences are SGHVS and FQNEAQ. This CDR3 has 13 residues. CDR3: CASSTEGGGAQFF. CDR3 sequence (DNA): TGTGCCAGCAGCACCGAAGGTGGCGGGGCCCAGTTCTTC.

This rearrangement joins TRBV6-1 to TRBJ1-1, with no clear D. The CDR3 runs to 15 residues. The V end lost 0 bases, the J end lost 1 base, and 9 bases lay between the germline ends. Germline lookup yields CDR1 MNHNS and CDR2 SASEGT. The CDR3 sequence: CASSEADTWNTEAFF. DNA of the CDR3: TGTGCCAGCAGTGAAGCCGATACATGGAACACTGAAGCTTTCTTT.

This clone has only one observation. V usage is TRBV18 and J usage is TRBJ2-7, with 7 bases fitting TRBD1. The CDR3 sequence is 14 residues long. The ends lost 3 bases at V and 3 bases at J; junction bases unmatched: 5. Germline lookup yields CDR1 KGHSH and CDR2 LQKENI. CDR3 amino acids: CASSPYDRVYEQYF. The DNA for the CDR3 is TGTGCCAGCTCACCCTATGACAGGGTCTACGAGCAGTACTTC.

The rearrangement links TRBV29-1 to TRBJ2-7; D is uncertain. V was clipped by 1 base and J by 6 bases, with 10 bases between them. In germline, CDR1 is SQVTM, CDR2 ANQGSEA. The length of the CDR3 is 12 residues. CDR3 region: CSVEVQPGEQYF. CDR3 sequence (DNA): TGCAGCGTTGAAGTGCAGCCAGGCGAGCAGTACTTC.

This clone was seen once. This sequence joins TRBV7-9 and TRBJ2-3; D is unresolved. This CDR3 spans 12 amino acids. V gave up 6 bases and J gave up 0 bases, with 4 bases separating them. The germline V gene encodes CDR1 SEHNR and CDR2 FQNEAQ (reference sequence). In nucleotides, the CDR3 is TGTGCCAGCAGATATAGCACAGATACGCAGTATTTT. This gives the protein CASRYSTDTQYF.